The clone carrying this TCR beta chain was counted ten times or more. No antigen is known for it. This record belongs to a study of identical twins. Findings and caveats of the study: Out-of-frame alpha sequences shared by twins showed excess low generation probability.

Template switching introduced a universal primer site, and the cDNA bore unique molecular identifiers. MiXCR, run by TCRdb on the 5' RACE reads, gives a single entry per CDR3 protein. There are roughly 710,000 distinct CDR3 sequences in the sample; 6.1% occur only once, and roughly 2% lies in the top ten. Germline V gene sequence: CDR1 DFQATT, CDR2 SNEGSKA (reference sequence). The CDR3 runs to 14 residues. V was trimmed by 0 bases and J by 5 bases, leaving 13 bases between them. Source material: naive T cells sorted from blood. This receptor was obtained from a man aged 18 to 35 in good health. This chain uses TRBV20-1 with TRBJ2-5; tentatively, D is TRBD1 (6 bases). The DNA of the CDR3 is TGCAGTGCTAGAGACAGGGGATCGGTGGAGACCCAGTACTTC. Its protein product is CSARDRGSVETQYF.